Detailed here is one T cell receptor (beta chain). Its antigen is not known. A J-beta primer mix and a sample-barcoded 5' primer were used in a second PCR of about 7 to 12 cycles. Each of the cDNA molecules was tagged by a template-switch adaptor with 12 random nucleotides. TCRdb passed the 5' RACE reads through MiXCR, listing each CDR3 protein once. The table shows some 1.4 million distinct CDR3 sequences, with approximately 42% occurring only once. This CDR3 region has 16 residues. This record belongs to a study of blood T cells in healthy people across ages. General study findings and limits: For the donors, CMV status was unknown and possibly confounded expanded clonotype changes. There were more naive CD4+ cells and higher diversity in long-lived donors than in aged donors. Getting older went along with TCR beta diversity per million T cells dropping roughly linearly.

The sequence came from a woman aged 18 to 35 in good health. Sequences were obtained from blood. The chain links TRBV21-1 to TRBJ1-1; the table's TRBD1 call for D was not verified on the DNA. TRBV21-1 counts as a pseudogene. CDR3 in amino acids: CASSKGQGQMNTEAFF. The CDR3 DNA reads TGTGCCAGCAGCAAAGGACAGGGACAGATGAACACTGAAGCTTTCTTT.